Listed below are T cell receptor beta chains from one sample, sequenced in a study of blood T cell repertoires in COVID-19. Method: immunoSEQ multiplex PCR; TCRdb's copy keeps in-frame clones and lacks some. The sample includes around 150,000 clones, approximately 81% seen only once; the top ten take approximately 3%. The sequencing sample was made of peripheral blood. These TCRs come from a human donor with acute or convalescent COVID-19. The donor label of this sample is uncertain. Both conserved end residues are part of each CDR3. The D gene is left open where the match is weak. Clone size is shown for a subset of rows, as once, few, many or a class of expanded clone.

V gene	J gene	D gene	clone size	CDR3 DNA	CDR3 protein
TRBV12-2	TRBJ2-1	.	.	TGTGCAAGTCGCCCCTCCGAGCAGTTCTTC	CASRPSEQFF
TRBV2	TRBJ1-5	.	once	TGTGCCAGCAGGTATAACAGGGACAATCAGCCCCAGCATTTT	CASRYNRDNQPQHF
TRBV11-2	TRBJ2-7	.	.	TGTGCCAGCAGAAAGTCCGGGGGAACCAACGAGCAGTACTTC	CASRKSGGTNEQYF
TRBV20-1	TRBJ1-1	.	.	TGCAGTGCCAGCAGGGACACTGAAGCTTTCTTT	CSASRDTEAFF
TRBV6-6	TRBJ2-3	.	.	TGTGCCAGCATGCCAGGGTACACAGATACGCAGTATTTT	CASMPGYTDTQYF
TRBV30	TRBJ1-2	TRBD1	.	TGTGCCTGGAGTACTACCGGGACAGGGTATGACTACACCTTC	CAWSTTGTGYDYTF
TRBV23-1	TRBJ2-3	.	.	TGCGCCAGCAGTCAATCCCAGGGGACACGCACAGATACGCAGTATTTT	CASSQSQGTRTDTQYF
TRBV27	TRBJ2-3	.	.	TGTGCCAGCAGTTTAGGGCAGGGGCTGACAGATACGCAGTATTTT	CASSLGQGLTDTQYF
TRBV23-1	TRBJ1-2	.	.	TGCGCCAGCAGTCAATGGTCCCTAGGGGGTAAGGGCTACACCTTC	CASSQWSLGGKGYTF
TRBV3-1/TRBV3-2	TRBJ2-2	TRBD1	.	TGTGCCAGCAGCCCAAGATTCTCAGGGGGCGCGAACACCGGGGAGCTGTTTTTT	CASSPRFSGGANTGELFF
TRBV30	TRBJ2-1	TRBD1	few	TGTGCCTGGACCGTGGGACAGGGGAACAATGAGCAGTTCTTC	CAWTVGQGNNEQFF
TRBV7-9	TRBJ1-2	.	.	TGTGCCAGCAGTCGACAGCCTCCCTATGGCTACACCTTC	CASSRQPPYGYTF
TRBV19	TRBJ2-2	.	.	TGTGCCAGTAGGCCCCTCAGGGTTAACACCGGGGAGCTGTTTTTT	CASRPLRVNTGELFF
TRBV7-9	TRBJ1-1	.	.	TGTGCCAGCAGCCCTCAAGGGAGGACCATGAACACTGAAGCTTTCTTT	CASSPQGRTMNTEAFF
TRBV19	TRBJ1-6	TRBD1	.	TGTGCCACCAGGACAGGGGGACTTTCACCCCTCCACTTT	CATRTGGLSPLHF
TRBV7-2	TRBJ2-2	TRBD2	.	TGTGCCAGCAGCTCAAGCGGGGGGACCGGGGAGCTGTTTTTT	CASSSSGGTGELFF
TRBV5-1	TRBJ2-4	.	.	TGCGCCAGCAGCTTGGACAGGGTGGGAAACATTCAGTACTTC	CASSLDRVGNIQYF
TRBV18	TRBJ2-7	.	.	TGTGCCAGCTCACCACCAATACACTACGAGCAGTACTTC	CASSPPIHYEQYF
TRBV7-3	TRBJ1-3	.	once	TGTGCCAGCAGCTTATCGAGTGGAAACACCATATATTTT	CASSLSSGNTIYF
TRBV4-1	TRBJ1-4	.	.	TGCGCCAGCAGCCAACTGGGTACGGGGTGGGAAAAACTGTTTTTT	CASSQLGTGWEKLFF
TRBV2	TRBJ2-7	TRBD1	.	TGTGCCAGCAGTACGGACAGGGGGCAGCACGAGCAGTACTTC	CASSTDRGQHEQYF
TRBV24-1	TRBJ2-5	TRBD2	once	TGTGCCACCAGTGACCCCTCGACTAGCGGGGGACCCCAAGAGACCCAGTACTTC	CATSDPSTSGGPQETQYF
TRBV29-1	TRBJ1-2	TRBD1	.	TGCAGCGTTCCTGAAACAAGGACAGGGGGCATTTATGGGGGCCACACCTTC	CSVPETRTGGIYGGHTF
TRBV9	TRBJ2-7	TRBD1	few	TGTGCCAGCAGCGCTTCCGGGACAGGGAACTACGAGCAGTACTTC	CASSASGTGNYEQYF
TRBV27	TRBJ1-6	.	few	TGTGCCAGCAGTTCATGGACAGCTAATAATTCACCCCTCCACTTT	CASSSWTANNSPLHF
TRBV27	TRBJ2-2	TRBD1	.	TGTGCCAGCACCGCTGACAGGGGGCGAGCCGGGGAGCTGTTTTTT	CASTADRGRAGELFF
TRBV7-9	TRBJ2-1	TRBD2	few	TGTGCCAGCAGCTACAAGCTAGCGGCTTACAATGAGCAGTTCTTC	CASSYKLAAYNEQFF
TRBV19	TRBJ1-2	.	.	TGTGCCAGTGGGACTGGCCTTGAAGGAGGCTACACCTTC	CASGTGLEGGYTF
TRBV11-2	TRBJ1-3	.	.	TGTGCCAGCAGCTTAGATCCCGGACAGAGACTTGGAAACACCATATATTTT	CASSLDPGQRLGNTIYF
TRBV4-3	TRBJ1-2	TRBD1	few	TGCGCCAGCAGTCCGACAGGGAACTATGGCTACACCTTC	CASSPTGNYGYTF
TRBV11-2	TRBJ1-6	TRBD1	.	TGTGCCAGCAGCCGCGGGACAGGGGAGAGTTCACCCCTCCACTTT	CASSRGTGESSPLHF
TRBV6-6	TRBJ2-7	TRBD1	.	TGTGCCAGCAGTTACGAGGGGACAGGGTCCTACGAGCAGTACTTC	CASSYEGTGSYEQYF
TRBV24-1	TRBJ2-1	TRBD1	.	TGTGCCACCGCGCCCGCCGGGACAGGGAACAATGAGCAGTTCTTC	CATAPAGTGNNEQFF
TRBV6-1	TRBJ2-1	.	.	TGTGCCAGCAGTGAAACGAGATCGCCGGTCAGAAGTCGGGATGAGCAGTTCTTC	CASSETRSPVRSRDEQFF
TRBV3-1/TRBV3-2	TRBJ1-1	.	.	TGTGCCAGCAGCCAAGACATTGGGACACCGATACGAGCAGGAGCTTTCTTT	CASSQDIGTPIRAGAFF
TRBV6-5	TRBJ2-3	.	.	TGTGCCAGCAACGGGGGCACAGATACGCAGTATTTT	CASNGGTDTQYF
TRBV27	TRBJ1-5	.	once	TGTGCCAGCGGGAGACAGGCGAATCAGCCCCAGCATTTT	CASGRQANQPQHF
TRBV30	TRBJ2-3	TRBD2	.	TGTGCTTGGCGACTAGCGGGGGGCACAGATACGCAGTATTTT	CAWRLAGGTDTQYF
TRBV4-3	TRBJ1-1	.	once	TGCGCCAGCAGCCAAGATATCAGGGGTGAAGCTTTCTTT	CASSQDIRGEAFF
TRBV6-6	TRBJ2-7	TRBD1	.	TGTGCCAGCAGTTTCCCGGGACAGGGTTTCGAGCAGTACTTC	CASSFPGQGFEQYF
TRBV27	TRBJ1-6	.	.	TGTGCCAGCAAGATCAGGGTCTATTCACCCCTCCACTTT	CASKIRVYSPLHF
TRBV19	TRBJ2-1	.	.	TGTGCCAGTAGTATCCAACCTTCATATGAGGTCCACAATGAGCAGTTCTTC	CASSIQPSYEVHNEQFF
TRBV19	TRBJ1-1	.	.	TGTGCCAGTAGTTTGAACAGGGTTGGTTTCTTT	CASSLNRVGFF
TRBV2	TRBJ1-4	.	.	TGTGCCAGCAGTGAACCACCCGCAGCTAATGAAAAACTGTTTTTT	CASSEPPAANEKLFF